This T cell receptor beta chain was found in a study of T-cell memory formation after mild COVID-19. General study results and limits: Contracting clones, day 15 to 85, had balanced CD4/CD8, and later expanders favored CD4+.

Trimming pared 2 bases from V and 0 bases from J, leaving 23 bases between. This CDR3 spans 20 amino acids. Looked up from germline, CDR1 is SGDLS and CDR2 is YYNGEE. Notes on this clonotype: What it recognizes is unknown.

TCRdb passed the 5' RACE reads through MiXCR, listing each CDR3 protein once. This table has more than 400,000 distinct CDR3 sequences, roughly 20% appearing once. The sequencing sample was made of PBMCs or a T cell subset sorted from them (not recorded which). The clonotype comes from an adult woman who had mild COVID-19 (a few samples of this study predate the infection). Cell type and time point are not known. This chain links TRBV9 with TRBJ2-2; D possibly corresponds to TRBD2 (6 bases). The CDR3 sequence is CASSVINRGIGGSNTGELFF. As DNA, the CDR3 is TGTGCCAGCAGCGTTATCAACCGGGGGATCGGCGGGTCGAACACCGGGGAGCTGTTTTTT.